This is a list of T cell receptor beta chains from one sample in a study of neoadjuvant anti-PD-1 for oral cavity cancer. This table comes from immunoSEQ multiplex PCR, and its TCRdb copy is limited to in-frame clones, with some not included. This table has approximately 74,000 clones, 70% to 85% appearing once. This specimen was PBMCs, taken before nivolumab (anti-PD-1) treatment. The receptors shown here come from a person aged 35-79 years with oral cavity squamous cell carcinoma. The CDR3 runs from the conserved cysteine through the conserved F or W. The D gene is left open where the match is weak. Rows may omit the clone size; those that give it use once, few, many or a size class.

v_gene	j_gene	abundance	d_gene	CDR3nt	CDR3aa
TRBV6-6	TRBJ1-2	once	.	TGTGCCAGCAGTCGCGGATCTAACTATGGCTACACCTTC	CASSRGSNYGYTF
TRBV25-1	TRBJ1-2	.	.	TGTGCCACTGCGTCCGGGGGGGCCGGCTACACCTTC	CATASGGAGYTF
TRBV6-1	TRBJ1-1	.	.	TGTGCCAGCAGAGACCGAGGTCAGCTGGGAGCTTTCTTT	CASRDRGQLGAFF
TRBV6-4	TRBJ1-4	.	.	TGTGCCAGCAGTGACTCGTCAGCCCCGGGGGAAAAACTGTTTTTT	CASSDSSAPGEKLFF
TRBV10-3	TRBJ1-1	.	.	TGTGCCATCAGTGAGGTGCGGGGGCAGGAGACTGAAGCTTTCTTT	CAISEVRGQETEAFF
TRBV25-1	TRBJ2-5	.	.	TGTGCCAGCAGTCTCACTAAGCCGGCCTTTGAGACCCAGTACTTC	CASSLTKPAFETQYF
TRBV20-1	TRBJ2-4	.	TRBD1	TGCAGTTCGGGACAGAAAAACATTCAGTACTTC	CSSGQKNIQYF
TRBV18	TRBJ2-1	.	TRBD1	TGTGCCAGCTGCAACCAGGGGGCAGGTAACAATGAGCAGTTCTTC	CASCNQGAGNNEQFF
TRBV6-5	TRBJ2-7	.	.	TGTGCCAGCACGCGGGGATACTCCTACGAGCAGTACTTC	CASTRGYSYEQYF
TRBV14	TRBJ2-7	.	TRBD1	TGTGCCAGCAGCCCCCGGGACAGGGGGCTTGGCGAGCAGTACTTC	CASSPRDRGLGEQYF
TRBV28	TRBJ2-3	.	TRBD1	TGTGCCAGCAGTCCTCTGGGACAGAGTGTTACAGATACGCAGTATTTT	CASSPLGQSVTDTQYF
TRBV28	TRBJ1-5	.	.	TGTGCCAGCAGTCCGATCCGGGAGGGAATAAATCAGCCCCAGCATTTT	CASSPIREGINQPQHF
TRBV6-5	TRBJ1-1	.	TRBD1	TGTGCCAGCAGCCGCCAGGGACAGGGCCGGCCTGAAGCTTTCTTT	CASSRQGQGRPEAFF
TRBV10-1	TRBJ1-1	.	TRBD1	TGCGCCAGCAGACTGGACAGGTGGAGTGGGGAAGCTTTCTTT	CASRLDRWSGEAFF
TRBV11-2	TRBJ2-3	.	.	TGTGCCAGCAGCTTTTATGGCACCCAGCCAGATACGCAGTATTTT	CASSFYGTQPDTQYF
TRBV29-1	TRBJ2-5	.	.	TGCAGCGCTGGTGGTTGGCAAGAGACCCAGTACTTC	CSAGGWQETQYF
TRBV14	TRBJ1-1	few	.	TGTGCCAGCTCCTATACAGCGAACACTGAAGCTTTCTTT	CASSYTANTEAFF
TRBV19	TRBJ1-5	.	.	TGTGCCAGTAGTATAGTGGGGGCTGTCGAGCAGCCCCAGCATTTT	CASSIVGAVEQPQHF
TRBV7-3	TRBJ2-1	.	.	TGTGCCAGCAGCTTAACGAATGGGGATGAGCAGTTCTTC	CASSLTNGDEQFF
TRBV29-1	TRBJ1-1	few	.	TGCAGCGTTGACAGGGGGAACACTGAAGCTTTCTTT	CSVDRGNTEAFF
TRBV30	TRBJ2-7	.	TRBD2	TGTGCCTGGGGACTAGCGGGAGGAACAGGGTACGAGCAGTACTTC	CAWGLAGGTGYEQYF
TRBV30	TRBJ2-4	.	TRBD2	TGTGCCTGGAGTGTTAAAGCGGGGGCCAAAAACATTCAGTACTTC	CAWSVKAGAKNIQYF
TRBV7-9	TRBJ1-1	.	TRBD1	TGTGCCAGCAGCCCTCCGGGACAGAATGAAGCTTTCTTT	CASSPPGQNEAFF
TRBV2	TRBJ1-2	.	TRBD1	TGTGCCAGCAGTGTGGGACAGGCTAACTATGGCTACACCTTC	CASSVGQANYGYTF
TRBV7-2	TRBJ2-2	.	TRBD1	TGTGCCAGCAGCCGGCAGGGGGTCGGGGAGCTGTTTTTT	CASSRQGVGELFF
TRBV19	TRBJ1-4	.	.	TGTGCCAGTCAAAGGCCAGGAGTTAATGAAAAACTGTTTTTT	CASQRPGVNEKLFF
TRBV4-1	TRBJ1-1	.	.	TGCGCCAGCAGCCAAGAAGGACGCGGGGCCGTGAACACTGAAGCTTTCTTT	CASSQEGRGAVNTEAFF
TRBV5-1	TRBJ2-5	.	.	TGCGCCAGCAGCTTGGGCGTCGGAGGTAGCGGAAAAGAGACCCAGTACTTC	CASSLGVGGSGKETQYF
TRBV14	TRBJ1-1	.	.	TGTGCCAGCAGCCAAGATGTGGGGGAAGCTTTCTTT	CASSQDVGEAFF
TRBV28	TRBJ2-2	.	TRBD1	TGTGCCAGCAGATCAACCGGGACAGGGGTTGCCGGGGAGCTGTTTTTT	CASRSTGTGVAGELFF
TRBV5-1	TRBJ2-5	.	.	TGCGCCAGCAGCTTTAGGGGGGCGGGGGCAGTGGAGACCCAGTACTTC	CASSFRGAGAVETQYF
TRBV11-2	TRBJ2-1	.	TRBD2	TGTGCCAGCAGCCAGACTAGCGGGACTTCGAATGAGCAGTTCTTC	CASSQTSGTSNEQFF
TRBV10-3	TRBJ2-1	.	.	TGTGCCATCAGTGAGTCGACTAGTCCGGCCGGGGATGAGCAGTTCTTC	CAISESTSPAGDEQFF
TRBV29-1	TRBJ2-7	.	TRBD2	TGCAGCGTTGGGGGTAGCGGGAGTAGCAACGAGCAGTACTTC	CSVGGSGSSNEQYF
TRBV29-1	TRBJ1-1	.	TRBD1	TGCAGCGTTGAAGTGGGACAGAAGAGGAACACTGAAGCTTTCTTT	CSVEVGQKRNTEAFF
TRBV5-1	TRBJ2-1	.	.	TGCGCCAGCAGCGTATCCCCGTTGGATCGCAATGAGCAGTTCTTC	CASSVSPLDRNEQFF
TRBV7-8	TRBJ1-3	.	.	TGTGCCAGCAGCTTACGGATATCAACAGGGCCTCTCTCTGGAAACACCATATATTTT	CASSLRISTGPLSGNTIYF
TRBV15	TRBJ2-7	medium-sized	.	TGTGCCACCAGCCGACAGGTGTCGACGGGTGAGCAGTACTTC	CATSRQVSTGEQYF
TRBV7-2	TRBJ2-7	.	TRBD1	TGTGCCAGCAGCTTAGGGACAGGTACCTACGAGCAGTACTTC	CASSLGTGTYEQYF
TRBV10-3	TRBJ2-2	.	.	TGTGCCATCAGTGATCAGACTCAGAACACCGGGGAGCTGTTTTTT	CAISDQTQNTGELFF
TRBV6-5	TRBJ2-2	.	.	TGTGCCAGCAGTGCCGGACCGGGCACCGGGGAGCTGTTTTTT	CASSAGPGTGELFF
TRBV7-9	TRBJ2-5	.	TRBD2	TGTGCCAGCAGCCAAGGACTAGGCCAAGAGACCCAGTACTTC	CASSQGLGQETQYF
TRBV4-2	TRBJ2-7	.	TRBD2	TGTGCCAGCAGCCAAGTGTTAGCGGGAGAGCAGTACTTC	CASSQVLAGEQYF
TRBV28	TRBJ2-7	.	.	TGTGCCAGCAGGGACTGGGGCAGGACCTACGAGCAGTACTTC	CASRDWGRTYEQYF
TRBV6-5	TRBJ2-5	.	TRBD1	TGTGCCAGCAGTCCGCCCCCGGGACAGGCGGGGACCCAGTACTTC	CASSPPPGQAGTQYF